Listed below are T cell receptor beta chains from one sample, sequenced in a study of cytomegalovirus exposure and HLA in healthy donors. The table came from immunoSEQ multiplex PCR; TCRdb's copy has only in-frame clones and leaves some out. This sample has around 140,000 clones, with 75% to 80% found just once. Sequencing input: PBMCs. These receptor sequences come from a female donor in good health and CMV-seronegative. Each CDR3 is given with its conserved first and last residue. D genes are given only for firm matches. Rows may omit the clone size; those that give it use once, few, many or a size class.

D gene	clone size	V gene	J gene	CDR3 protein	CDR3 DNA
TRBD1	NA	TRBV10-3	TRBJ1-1	CAISPGTGGKNTEAFF	TGTGCCATCAGCCCCGGGACAGGGGGAAAGAACACTGAAGCTTTCTTT
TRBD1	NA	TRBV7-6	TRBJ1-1	CASSLVQGTGGAHTEAFF	TGTGCCAGCAGCTTAGTACAGGGGACAGGGGGCGCCCACACTGAAGCTTTCTTT
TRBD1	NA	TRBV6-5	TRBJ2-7	CASGLRQGAYEQYF	TGTGCCAGCGGGTTACGACAGGGGGCCTACGAGCAGTACTTC
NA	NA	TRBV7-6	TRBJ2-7	CASSPGQGQLYEQYF	TGTGCCAGCAGCCCCGGCCAGGGACAACTCTACGAGCAGTACTTC
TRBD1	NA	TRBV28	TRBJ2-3	CASVRGVDRGINTQYF	TGTGCCAGCGTTCGGGGGGTGGACAGGGGGATAAATACGCAGTATTTT
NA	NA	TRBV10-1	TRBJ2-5	CASSAEETQYF	TGCGCCAGCAGTGCGGAAGAGACCCAGTACTTC
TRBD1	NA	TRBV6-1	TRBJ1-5	CASRVRQGGQPQHF	TGTGCCAGCAGGGTGAGACAGGGAGGTCAGCCCCAGCATTTT
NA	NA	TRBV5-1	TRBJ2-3	CASSRGIDTDTQYF	TGCGCCAGCAGCCGAGGGATCGACACAGATACGCAGTATTTT
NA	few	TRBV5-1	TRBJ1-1	CASTLGGSLNTEAFF	TGCGCCAGCACCCTGGGAGGGTCCCTGAACACTGAAGCTTTCTTT
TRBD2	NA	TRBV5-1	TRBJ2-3	CASSWISTSGTSTDTQYF	TGCGCCAGCAGCTGGATATCGACTAGCGGTACTAGCACAGATACGCAGTATTTT
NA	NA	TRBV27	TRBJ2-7	CASSPGQFTYEQYF	TGTGCCAGCAGTCCCGGACAGTTTACCTACGAGCAGTACTTC
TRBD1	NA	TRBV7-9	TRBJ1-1	CASSSLTGWANTEAFF	TGTGCCAGCAGCTCCTTGACAGGGTGGGCGAACACTGAAGCTTTCTTT
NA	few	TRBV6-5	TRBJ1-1	CASSYLRSGVGTEAFF	TGTGCCAGCAGTTACCTACGGTCGGGAGTAGGGACTGAAGCTTTCTTT
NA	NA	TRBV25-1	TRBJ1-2	CASRAGTGRYGYTF	TGTGCCAGCAGGGCGGGGACCGGCCGCTATGGCTACACCTTC
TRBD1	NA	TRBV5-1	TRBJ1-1	CASSLDITGGDTEAFF	TGCGCCAGCAGCTTGGATATTACAGGGGGCGATACTGAAGCTTTCTTT
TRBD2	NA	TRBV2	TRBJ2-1	CASRRGVSGGRTDEQFF	TGTGCCAGCAGGAGGGGTGTCAGCGGGGGGCGGACAGATGAGCAGTTCTTC
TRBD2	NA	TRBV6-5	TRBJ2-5	CASSYGLAGDPETQYF	TGTGCCAGCAGTTACGGACTAGCGGGGGATCCAGAGACCCAGTACTTC
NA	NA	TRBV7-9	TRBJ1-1	CASSHKTGEAFF	TGTGCCAGCAGCCACAAGACAGGTGAAGCTTTCTTT
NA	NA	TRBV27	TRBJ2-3	CASSLTGLDTDTQYF	TGTGCCAGCAGTTTAACAGGGCTCGACACAGATACGCAGTATTTT
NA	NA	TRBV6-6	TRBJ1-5	CASSYSQGPQHF	TGTGCCAGCAGTTACTCTCAGGGACCCCAGCATTTT
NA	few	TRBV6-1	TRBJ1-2	CASSEGTYGYTF	TGTGCCAGCAGTGAGGGGACTTATGGCTACACCTTC
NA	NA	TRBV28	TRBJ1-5	CAPRGEGTRPQHF	TGTGCCCCTCGGGGGGAGGGGACGCGGCCCCAGCATTTT
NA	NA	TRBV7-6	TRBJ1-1	CASSLGRDYTEAFF	TGTGCCAGCAGCTTAGGGAGGGACTACACTGAAGCTTTCTTT
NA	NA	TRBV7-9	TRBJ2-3	CASSLGARTSTDTQYF	TGTGCCAGCAGCTTAGGGGCTCGGACTAGCACAGATACGCAGTATTTT
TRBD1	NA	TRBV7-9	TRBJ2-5	CASSSRQGLQWNKETQYF	TGTGCCAGCAGCTCCCGACAGGGGTTACAATGGAACAAGGAGACCCAGTACTTC
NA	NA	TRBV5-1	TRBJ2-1	CASSLDSLYSYNEQFF	TGCGCCAGCAGCTTGGACAGCCTATACTCCTACAATGAGCAGTTCTTC
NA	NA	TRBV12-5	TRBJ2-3	CASGFPLHRETDTQYF	TGTGCTAGTGGTTTCCCCCTACACAGGGAAACAGATACGCAGTATTTT
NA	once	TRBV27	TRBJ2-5	CASSFVETQYF	TGTGCCAGCAGTTTCGTGGAGACCCAGTACTTC
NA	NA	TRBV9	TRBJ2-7	CASSANFYEQYF	TGTGCCAGCAGCGCCAACTTCTACGAGCAGTACTTC
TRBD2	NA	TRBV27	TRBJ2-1	CASKARQNPREGRGDNEQFF	TGTGCCAGCAAGGCACGCCAGAACCCCCGGGAGGGCCGGGGGGACAATGAGCAGTTCTTC
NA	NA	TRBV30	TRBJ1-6	CAWTRQGGDSPLHF	TGTGCCTGGACTCGTCAGGGTGGTGATTCACCCCTCCACTTT
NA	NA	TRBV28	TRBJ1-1	CASSFRGAGTEAFF	TGTGCCAGCAGTTTCCGGGGGGCTGGGACTGAAGCTTTCTTT
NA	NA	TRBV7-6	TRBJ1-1	CASSSQGTEAFF	TGTGCCAGCAGCTCCCAGGGGACTGAAGCTTTCTTT
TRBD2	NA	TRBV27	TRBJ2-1	CASSLERGAEQFF	TGTGCCAGCAGTCTAGAGCGGGGGGCTGAGCAGTTCTTC
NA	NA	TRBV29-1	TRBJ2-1	CSVPKVGGGFEQFF	TGCAGCGTTCCCAAGGTTGGTGGAGGGTTTGAGCAGTTCTTC
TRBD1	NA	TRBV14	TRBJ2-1	CASSRRTGGSSYNEQFF	TGTGCCAGCAGCCGAAGAACAGGGGGGAGCTCCTACAATGAGCAGTTCTTC
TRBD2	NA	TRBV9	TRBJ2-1	CASSAPPSGTYNEQFF	TGTGCCAGCAGCGCCCCCCCTAGCGGGACCTACAATGAGCAGTTCTTC
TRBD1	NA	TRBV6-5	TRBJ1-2	CASSSPGQYYGYTF	TGTGCCAGCAGTTCCCCGGGACAGTACTATGGCTACACCTTC
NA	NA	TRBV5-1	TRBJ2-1	CASSLSSFLNEQFF	TGCGCCAGCAGCTTGTCGTCCTTTTTGAATGAGCAGTTCTTC
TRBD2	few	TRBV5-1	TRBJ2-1	CASSLAAGAQFF	TGCGCCAGCAGCTTGGCAGCGGGGGCTCAGTTCTTC
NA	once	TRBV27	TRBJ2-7	CASSLWAGREEYF	TGTGCCAGCAGTTTATGGGCGGGACGAGAGGAGTACTTC
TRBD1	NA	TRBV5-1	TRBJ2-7	CASSLNRGDSYEQYF	TGCGCCAGCAGCTTGAACAGGGGCGACTCCTACGAGCAGTACTTC
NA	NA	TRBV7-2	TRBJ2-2	CASSPPRGGVTGELFF	TGTGCCAGCAGCCCCCCTAGGGGCGGGGTGACCGGGGAGCTGTTTTTT
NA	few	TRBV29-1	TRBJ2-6	CSVEERGQQGSGANVLTF	TGCAGCGTTGAAGAAAGAGGACAGCAAGGCTCTGGGGCCAACGTCCTGACTTTC
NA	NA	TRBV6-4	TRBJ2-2	CASSAVADANTGELFF	TGTGCCAGCAGTGCCGTAGCGGACGCGAACACCGGGGAGCTGTTTTTT
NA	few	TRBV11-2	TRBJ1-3	CASSFFIDTGSGNTIYF	TGTGCCAGCAGCTTTTTTATTGATACTGGTTCTGGAAACACCATATATTTT
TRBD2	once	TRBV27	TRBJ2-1	CASSLFHGPSGGDNEQFF	TGTGCCAGCAGTTTATTCCACGGCCCTAGCGGGGGGGACAATGAGCAGTTCTTC
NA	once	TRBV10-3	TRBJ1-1	CASRNPGDTEAFF	TGTGCCAGCAGAAACCCAGGGGACACTGAAGCTTTCTTT
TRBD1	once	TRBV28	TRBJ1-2	CASTRNGQGDYGYTF	TGTGCCAGCACCAGAAACGGACAGGGCGACTATGGCTACACCTTC
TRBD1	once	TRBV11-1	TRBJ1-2	CASSLRVDRGLGGYTF	TGTGCCAGCAGCTTACGTGTTGACAGGGGGCTTGGTGGCTACACCTTC
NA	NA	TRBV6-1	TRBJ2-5	CASSEGTAYRAQYF	TGTGCCAGCAGTGAAGGGACAGCTTATAGGGCCCAGTACTTC
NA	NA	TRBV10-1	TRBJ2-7	CASSEGTGREQYF	TGCGCCAGCAGTGAGGGAACAGGGCGTGAGCAGTACTTC
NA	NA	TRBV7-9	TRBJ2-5	CASSLSFQGQETQYF	TGTGCCAGCAGTCTTAGTTTCCAGGGCCAAGAGACCCAGTACTTC
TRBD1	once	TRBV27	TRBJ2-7	CASSPTPGQGGEQYF	TGTGCCAGCAGTCCGACCCCGGGACAGGGGGGCGAGCAGTACTTC